The T cell receptor (beta chain) described here comes from a study of blood T cell repertoires in COVID-19. The wider study: Collection of acute and convalescent COVID-19 samples took place in the United States, Italy and Spain. Sample material is recorded as cDNA or gDNA derived from T cells, B-cell-depleted T cells, or PBMCs.

Under the authors' procedure: Researchers report that nucleated cell counts were estimated from reference gene primer amplification. The table came from immunoSEQ multiplex PCR; TCRdb's copy has only in-frame clones and leaves some out. Clonal size and the V and J genes are those of that table, whereas D and trimming came from the DNA. The sample has under 200,000 clones; 65% to 90% are singletons. The ends lost 4 bases at V and 7 bases at J; junction bases unmatched: 2. Per the germline V gene, CDR1 is MNHEY and CDR2 is SVGAGI. The length of the CDR3 is 14 residues. The sequence was collected from a human donor in a cohort sampled during active COVID-19. What was sequenced was peripheral blood. The chain combines TRBV6-5 with TRBJ1-6; 9 nucleotides agree with TRBD1. CDR3 bases: TGTGCCAGCAGTTGGACAGGGGAAAATTCACCCCTCCACTTT. Its protein product is CASSWTGENSPLHF.